The table lists the clone carrying this TCR beta chain with a few counts. Its antigen is unknown. Sequencing used immunoSEQ multiplex PCR; TCRdb keeps in-frame clones, though not all of them. This table holds 50,000 to 75,000 clones, under 85% found once. Time point noted: week 35, safety follow-up. Every vaccination contained 300 ug of the mutant IDH1 20-mer peptide and was paired with topical imiquimod. Germline CDR1 reads SQVTM; CDR2 reads ANQGSEA. V shed 1 base and J 2 bases; nucleotides not matched to a gene: 9. The CDR3 runs 16 residues. These data originate in a study of a mutant IDH1 vaccine in newly diagnosed glioma. Study-level findings and limits: The study observed vaccine-induced immune responses in 90% to 95% of patients.

This receptor was taken from a man aged 45-65 years with glioma. The chain links TRBV29-1 to TRBJ1-2; 8 bases fit TRBD1. The starting material was PBMCs, obtained from a glioma patient whose treatment included an IDH1 peptide vaccine. CDR3 sequence reads: CSVEGRGRPPNYGYTF. The CDR3 nucleotides read TGCAGCGTTGAAGGCAGGGGGCGTCCTCCAAACTATGGCTACACCTTC. The full variable domain, in which reference TRBV29-1 and TRBJ1-2 provide the parts outside the CDR3, is SAVISQKPSRDICQRGTSLTIQCQVDSQVTMMFWYRQQPGQSLTLIATANQGSEATYESGFVIDKFPISRPNLTFSTLTVSNMSPEDSSIYLCSVEGRGRPPNYGYTFGSGTRLTVV.